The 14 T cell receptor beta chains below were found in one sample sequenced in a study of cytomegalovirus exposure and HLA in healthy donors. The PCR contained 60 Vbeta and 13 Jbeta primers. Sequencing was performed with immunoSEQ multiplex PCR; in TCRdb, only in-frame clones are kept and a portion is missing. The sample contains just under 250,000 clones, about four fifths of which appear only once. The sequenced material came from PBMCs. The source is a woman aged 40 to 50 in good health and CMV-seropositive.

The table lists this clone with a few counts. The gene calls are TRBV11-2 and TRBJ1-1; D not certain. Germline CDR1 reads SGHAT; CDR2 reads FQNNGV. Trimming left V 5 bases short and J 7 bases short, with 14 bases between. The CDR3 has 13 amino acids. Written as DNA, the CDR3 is TGTGCCAGCAGCCCCCTAACAGTCCTTGAAGCTTTCTTT. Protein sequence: CASSPLTVLEAFF.

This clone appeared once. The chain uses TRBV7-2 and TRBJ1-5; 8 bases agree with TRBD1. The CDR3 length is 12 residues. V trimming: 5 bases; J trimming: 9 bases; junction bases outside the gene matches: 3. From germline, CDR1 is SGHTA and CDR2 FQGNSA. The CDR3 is CASSKTGGPQHF. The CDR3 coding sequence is TGTGCCAGCAGCAAAACAGGGGGGCCCCAGCATTTT.

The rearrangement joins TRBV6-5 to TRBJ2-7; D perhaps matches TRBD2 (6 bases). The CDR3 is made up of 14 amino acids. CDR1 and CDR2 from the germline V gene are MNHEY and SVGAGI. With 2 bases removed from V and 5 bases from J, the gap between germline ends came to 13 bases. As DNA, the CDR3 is TGTGCCAGCAGTTACGGAGGGACGGGGGACGAGCAGTACTTC. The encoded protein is CASSYGGTGDEQYF.

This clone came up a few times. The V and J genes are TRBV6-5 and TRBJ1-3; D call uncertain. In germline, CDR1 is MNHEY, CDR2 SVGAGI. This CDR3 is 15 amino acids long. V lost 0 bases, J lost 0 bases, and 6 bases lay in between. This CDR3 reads CASSYSAGSGNTIYF. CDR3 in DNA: TGTGCCAGCAGTTACTCAGCCGGCTCTGGAAACACCATATATTTT.

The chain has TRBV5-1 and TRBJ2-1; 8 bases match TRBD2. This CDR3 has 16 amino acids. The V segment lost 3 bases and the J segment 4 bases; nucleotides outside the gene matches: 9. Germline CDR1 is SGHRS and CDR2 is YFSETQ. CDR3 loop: CASSSLAGLEYNEQFF. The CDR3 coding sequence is TGCGCCAGCAGCTCATTAGCGGGACTAGAATACAATGAGCAGTTCTTC.

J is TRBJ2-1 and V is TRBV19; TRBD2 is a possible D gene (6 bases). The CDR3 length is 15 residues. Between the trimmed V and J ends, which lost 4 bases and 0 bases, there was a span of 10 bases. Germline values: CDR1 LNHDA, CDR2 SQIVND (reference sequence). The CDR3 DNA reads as TGTGCCAGTAGTACTCTAGCGAACTCCTACAATGAGCAGTTCTTC. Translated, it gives CASSTLANSYNEQFF.

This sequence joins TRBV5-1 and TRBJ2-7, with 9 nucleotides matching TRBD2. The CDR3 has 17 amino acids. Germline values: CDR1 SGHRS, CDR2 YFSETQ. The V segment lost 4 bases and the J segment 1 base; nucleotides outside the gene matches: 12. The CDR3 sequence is CASSPGRLAAHSYEQYF. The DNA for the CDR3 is TGCGCCAGCAGCCCCGGCAGACTAGCGGCTCATTCCTACGAGCAGTACTTC.

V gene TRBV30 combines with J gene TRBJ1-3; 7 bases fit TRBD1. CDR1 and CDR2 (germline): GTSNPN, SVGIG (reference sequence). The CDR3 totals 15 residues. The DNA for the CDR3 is TGTGCTTACGGGACAGTACCTTTCTCTGGAAACACCATATATTTT. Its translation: CAYGTVPFSGNTIYF.

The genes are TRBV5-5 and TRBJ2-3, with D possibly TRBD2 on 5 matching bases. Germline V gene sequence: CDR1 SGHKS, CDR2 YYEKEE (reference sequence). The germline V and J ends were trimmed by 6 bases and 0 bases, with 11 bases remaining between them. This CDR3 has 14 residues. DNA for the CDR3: TGTGCCAGCATATACGGAGGTAGCACAGATACGCAGTATTTT. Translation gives CASIYGGSTDTQYF.

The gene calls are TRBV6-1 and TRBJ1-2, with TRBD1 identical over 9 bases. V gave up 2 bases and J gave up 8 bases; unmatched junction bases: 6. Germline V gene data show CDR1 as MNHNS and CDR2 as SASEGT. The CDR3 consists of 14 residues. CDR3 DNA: TGTGCCAGCAGTGAAACACAGGGGGCGCGGGGCTACACCTTC. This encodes CASSETQGARGYTF.

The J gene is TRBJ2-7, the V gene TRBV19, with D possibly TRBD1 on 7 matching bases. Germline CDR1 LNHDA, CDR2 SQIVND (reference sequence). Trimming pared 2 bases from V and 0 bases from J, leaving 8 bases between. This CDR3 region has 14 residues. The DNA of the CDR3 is TGTGCCAGTAGTATACAGGGGGGCTCCTACGAGCAGTACTTC. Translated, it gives CASSIQGGSYEQYF.

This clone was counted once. In nucleotides, the CDR3 is TGCGCCAGCAGCACCCCACAGGGCGGGGGCTACACCTTC. Amino acid sequence: CASSTPQGGGYTF. V is TRBV5-1 and J is TRBJ1-2, with D possibly being TRBD1 (6 bases). V lost 4 bases, J lost 8 bases, and 15 bases lay in between. Germline assignment: CDR1 SGHRS and CDR2 YFSETQ. The CDR3 totals 13 residues. Looking up the rest from reference TRBV5-1 and TRBJ1-2 gives the full variable domain: KAGVTQTPRYLIKTRGQQVTLSCSPISGHRSVSWYQQTPGQGLQFLFEYFSETQRNKGNFPGRFSGRQFSNSRSEMNVSTLELGDSALYLCASSTPQGGGYTFGSGTRLTVV.

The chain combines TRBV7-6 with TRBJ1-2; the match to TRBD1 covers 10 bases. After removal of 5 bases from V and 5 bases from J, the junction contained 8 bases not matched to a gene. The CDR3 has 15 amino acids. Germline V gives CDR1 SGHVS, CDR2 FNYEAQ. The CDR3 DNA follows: TGTGCCAGCAGCGCCGGACAGGGGGTTGGGTATGGCTACACCTTC. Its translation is CASSAGQGVGYGYTF.

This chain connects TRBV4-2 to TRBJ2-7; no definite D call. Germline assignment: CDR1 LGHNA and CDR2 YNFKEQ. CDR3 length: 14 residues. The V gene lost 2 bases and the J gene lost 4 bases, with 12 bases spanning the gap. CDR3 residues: CASSQTVTRYEQYF. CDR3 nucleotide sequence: TGTGCCAGCAGCCAAACGGTAACCCGATACGAGCAGTACTTC.